The sample holds a few counts of the clone carrying this T cell receptor (beta chain). The entry originates in a study of blood T cell repertoires in COVID-19. Study as a whole: T cells, B-cell-depleted T cells, or PBMCs supplied cDNA or gDNA.

The CDR3 contains 16 residues. The germline gives CDR1 SGHTA, CDR2 FQGNSA. V shed 2 bases and J shed 0 bases, with 11 bases lying between them. Under the authors' procedure: Reference gene primer amplification gave nucleated cell count estimates. The table came from immunoSEQ multiplex PCR; TCRdb's copy has only in-frame clones and leaves some out. V, J and clone size reflect that table, while D and trimming were determined from the DNA. The sample has 130,000 to 150,000 clones, about three quarters seen once. This TCR was sampled from a man older than 75 with acute or convalescent COVID-19. The specimen sequenced was peripheral blood. V and J are TRBV7-2 and TRBJ2-1; D perhaps matches TRBD2 (5 bases). CDR3 amino acids: CASSLIKRSSYNEQFF. The CDR3 nucleotides read TGTGCCAGCAGCTTAATAAAGCGGAGCTCCTACAATGAGCAGTTCTTC.